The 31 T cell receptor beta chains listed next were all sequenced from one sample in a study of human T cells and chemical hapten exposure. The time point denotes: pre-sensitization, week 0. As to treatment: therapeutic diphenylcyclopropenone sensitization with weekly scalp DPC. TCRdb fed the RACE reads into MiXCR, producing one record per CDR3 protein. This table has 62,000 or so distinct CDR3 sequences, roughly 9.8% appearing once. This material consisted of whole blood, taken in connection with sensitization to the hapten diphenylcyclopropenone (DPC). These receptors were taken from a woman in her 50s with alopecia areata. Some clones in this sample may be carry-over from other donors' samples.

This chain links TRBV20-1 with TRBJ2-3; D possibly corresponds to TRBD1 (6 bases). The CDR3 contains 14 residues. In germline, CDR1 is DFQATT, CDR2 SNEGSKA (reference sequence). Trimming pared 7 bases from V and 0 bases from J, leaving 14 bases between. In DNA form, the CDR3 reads TGCAGTGGACAGGCCAGGGCTAGCACAGATACGCAGTATTTT. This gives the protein CSGQARASTDTQYF.

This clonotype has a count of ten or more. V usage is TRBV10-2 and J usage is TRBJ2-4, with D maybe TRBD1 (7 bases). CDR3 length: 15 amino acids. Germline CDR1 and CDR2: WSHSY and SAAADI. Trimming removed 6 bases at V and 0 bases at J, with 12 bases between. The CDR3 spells CASSTGDLAKNIQYF. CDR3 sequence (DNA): TGCGCCAGCAGCACAGGGGACTTAGCCAAAAACATTCAGTACTTC.

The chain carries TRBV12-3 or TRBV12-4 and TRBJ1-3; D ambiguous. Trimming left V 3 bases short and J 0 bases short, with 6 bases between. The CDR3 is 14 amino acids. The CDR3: CASSFYSSGNTIYF. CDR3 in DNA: TGTGCCAGCAGTTTTTACTCCTCTGGAAACACCATATATTTT.

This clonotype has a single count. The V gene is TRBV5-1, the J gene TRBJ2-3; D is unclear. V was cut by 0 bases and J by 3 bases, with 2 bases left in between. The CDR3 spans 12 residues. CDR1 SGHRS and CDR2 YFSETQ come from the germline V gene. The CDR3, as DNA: TGCGCCAGCAGCTTGGATACAGATACGCAGTATTTT. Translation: CASSLDTDTQYF.

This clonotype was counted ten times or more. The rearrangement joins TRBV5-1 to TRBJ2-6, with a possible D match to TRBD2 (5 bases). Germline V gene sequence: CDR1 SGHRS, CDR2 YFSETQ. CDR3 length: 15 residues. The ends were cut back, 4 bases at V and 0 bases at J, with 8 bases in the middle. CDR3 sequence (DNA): TGCGCCAGCAGCCTCCGGGACTCTGGGGCCAACGTCCTGACTTTC. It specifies CASSLRDSGANVLTF.

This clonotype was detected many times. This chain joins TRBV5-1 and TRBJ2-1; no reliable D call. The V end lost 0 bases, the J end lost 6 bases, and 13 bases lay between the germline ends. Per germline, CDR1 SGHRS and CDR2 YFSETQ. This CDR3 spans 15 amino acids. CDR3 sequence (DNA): TGCGCCAGCAGCTTGGCAGCCAACCCGGGCAATGAGCAGTTCTTC. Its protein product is CASSLAANPGNEQFF.

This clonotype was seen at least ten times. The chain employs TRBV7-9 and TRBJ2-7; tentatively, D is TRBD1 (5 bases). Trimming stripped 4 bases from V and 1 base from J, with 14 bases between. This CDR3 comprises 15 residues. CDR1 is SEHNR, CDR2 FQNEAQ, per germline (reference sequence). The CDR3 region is CASSSQGVGSYEQYF. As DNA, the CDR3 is TGTGCCAGCAGCTCCCAGGGCGTCGGGTCCTACGAGCAGTACTTC.

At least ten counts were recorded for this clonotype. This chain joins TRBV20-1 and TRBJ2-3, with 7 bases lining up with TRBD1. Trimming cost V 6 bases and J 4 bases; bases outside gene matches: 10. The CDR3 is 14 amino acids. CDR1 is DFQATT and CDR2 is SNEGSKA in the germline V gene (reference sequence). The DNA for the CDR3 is TGCAGTGCACCTGACAGGGTCTTTTCAGATACGCAGTATTTT. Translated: CSAPDRVFSDTQYF.

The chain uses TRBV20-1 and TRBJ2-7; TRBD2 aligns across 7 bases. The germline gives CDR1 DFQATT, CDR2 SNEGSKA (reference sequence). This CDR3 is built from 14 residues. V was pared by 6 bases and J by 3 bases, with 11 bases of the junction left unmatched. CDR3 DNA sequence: TGCAGTGCCCAGACTAGCCGAACCCTCTACGAGCAGTACTTC. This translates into CSAQTSRTLYEQYF.

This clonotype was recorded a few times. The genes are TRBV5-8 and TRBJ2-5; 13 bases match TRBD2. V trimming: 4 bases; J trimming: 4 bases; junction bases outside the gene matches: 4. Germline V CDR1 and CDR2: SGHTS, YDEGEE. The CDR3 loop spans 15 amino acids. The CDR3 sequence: CASSRTSGSRETQYF. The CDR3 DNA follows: TGTGCCAGCAGCCGGACTAGCGGGAGTCGAGAGACCCAGTACTTC. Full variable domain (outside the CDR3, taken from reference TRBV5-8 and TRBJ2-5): EAGVTQSPTHLIKTRGQQATLRCSPISGHTSVYWYQQALGLGLQFLLWYDEGEERNRGNFPPRFSGRQFPNYSSELNVNALELEDSALYLCASSRTSGSRETQYFGPGTRLLVL.

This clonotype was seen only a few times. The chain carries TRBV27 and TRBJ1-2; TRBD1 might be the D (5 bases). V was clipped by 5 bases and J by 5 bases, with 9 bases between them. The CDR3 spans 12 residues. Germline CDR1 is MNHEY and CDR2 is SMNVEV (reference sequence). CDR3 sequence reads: CASSVGGYGYTF. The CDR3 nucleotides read TGTGCCAGCAGTGTCGGGGGATATGGCTACACCTTC.

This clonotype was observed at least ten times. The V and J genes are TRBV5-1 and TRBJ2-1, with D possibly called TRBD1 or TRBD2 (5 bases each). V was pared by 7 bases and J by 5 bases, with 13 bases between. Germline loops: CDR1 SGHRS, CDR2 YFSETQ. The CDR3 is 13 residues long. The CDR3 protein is CASLAGTNNEQFF. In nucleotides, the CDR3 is TGCGCCAGCCTAGCCGGGACCAACAATGAGCAGTTCTTC. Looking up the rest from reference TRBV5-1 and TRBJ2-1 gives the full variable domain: KAGVTQTPRYLIKTRGQQVTLSCSPISGHRSVSWYQQTPGQGLQFLFEYFSETQRNKGNFPGRFSGRQFSNSRSEMNVSTLELGDSALYLCASLAGTNNEQFFGPGTRLTVL.

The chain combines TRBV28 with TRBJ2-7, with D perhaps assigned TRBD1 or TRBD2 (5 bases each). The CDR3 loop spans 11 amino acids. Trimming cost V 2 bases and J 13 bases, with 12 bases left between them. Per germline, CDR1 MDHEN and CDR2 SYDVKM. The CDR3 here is CASSLRDLKYF. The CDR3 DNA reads TGTGCCAGCAGTTTAAGGGACCTCAAATACTTC.

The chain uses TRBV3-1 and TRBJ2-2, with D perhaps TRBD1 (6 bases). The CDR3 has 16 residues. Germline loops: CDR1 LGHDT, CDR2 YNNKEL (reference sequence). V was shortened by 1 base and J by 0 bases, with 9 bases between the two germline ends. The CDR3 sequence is CASSQGRTANTGELFF. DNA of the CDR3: TGTGCCAGCAGCCAAGGAAGGACAGCGAACACCGGGGAGCTGTTTTTT.

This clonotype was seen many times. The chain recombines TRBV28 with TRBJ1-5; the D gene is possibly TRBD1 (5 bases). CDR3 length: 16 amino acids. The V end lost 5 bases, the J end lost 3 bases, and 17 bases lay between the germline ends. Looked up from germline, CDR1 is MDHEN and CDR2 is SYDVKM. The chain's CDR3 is CASSPPQGLSNQPQHF. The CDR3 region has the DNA TGTGCCAGCAGTCCGCCCCAGGGTCTTTCCAATCAGCCCCAGCATTTT.

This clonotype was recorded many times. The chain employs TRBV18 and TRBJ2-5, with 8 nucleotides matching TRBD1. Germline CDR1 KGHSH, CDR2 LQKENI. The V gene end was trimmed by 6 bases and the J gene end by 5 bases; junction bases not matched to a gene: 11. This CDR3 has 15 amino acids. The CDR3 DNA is TGTGCCAGCTCGCTTAATGACAGGGGAGGCGAGACCCAGTACTTC. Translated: CASSLNDRGGETQYF.

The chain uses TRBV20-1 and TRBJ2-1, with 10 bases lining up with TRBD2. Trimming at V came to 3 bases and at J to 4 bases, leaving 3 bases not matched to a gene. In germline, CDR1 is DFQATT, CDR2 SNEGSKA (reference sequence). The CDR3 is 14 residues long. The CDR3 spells CSARGTSAYNEQFF. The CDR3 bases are TGCAGTGCTAGGGGGACTAGCGCATACAATGAGCAGTTCTTC.

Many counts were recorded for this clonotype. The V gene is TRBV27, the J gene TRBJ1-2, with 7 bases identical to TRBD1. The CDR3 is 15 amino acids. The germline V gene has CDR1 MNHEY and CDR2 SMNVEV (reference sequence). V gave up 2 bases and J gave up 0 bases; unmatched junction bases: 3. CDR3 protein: CASSLRTGSNYGYTF. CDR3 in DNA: TGTGCCAGCAGTTTACGGACAGGTTCTAACTATGGCTACACCTTC.

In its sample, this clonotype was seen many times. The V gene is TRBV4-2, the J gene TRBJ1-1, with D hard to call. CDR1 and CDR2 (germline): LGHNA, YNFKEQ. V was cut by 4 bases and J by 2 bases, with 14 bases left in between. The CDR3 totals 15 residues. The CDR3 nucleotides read TGTGCCAGCAGCCCCGAAGCGACGGTTAACACTGAAGCTTTCTTT. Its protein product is CASSPEATVNTEAFF.

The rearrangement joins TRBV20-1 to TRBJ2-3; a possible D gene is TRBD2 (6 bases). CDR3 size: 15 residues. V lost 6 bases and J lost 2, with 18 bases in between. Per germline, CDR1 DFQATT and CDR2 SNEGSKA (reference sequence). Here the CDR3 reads CSAPIGGHSTDTQYF. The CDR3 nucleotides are TGCAGTGCCCCGATCGGGGGTCACTCCACAGATACGCAGTATTTT.

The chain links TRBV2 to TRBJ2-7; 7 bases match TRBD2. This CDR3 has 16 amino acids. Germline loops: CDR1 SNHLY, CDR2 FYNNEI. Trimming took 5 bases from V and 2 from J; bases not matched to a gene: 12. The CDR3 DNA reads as TGTGCCAGCAGTACCGGGAGGTCCCGTACCCCCTACGAGCAGTACTTC. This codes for CASSTGRSRTPYEQYF.

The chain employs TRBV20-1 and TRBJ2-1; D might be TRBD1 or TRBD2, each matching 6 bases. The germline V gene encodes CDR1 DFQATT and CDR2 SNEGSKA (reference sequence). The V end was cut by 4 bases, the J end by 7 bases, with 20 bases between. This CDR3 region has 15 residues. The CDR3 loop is CSAIRGGPPRNEQFF. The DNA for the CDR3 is TGCAGTGCTATAAGAGGGGGGCCACCCCGGAATGAGCAGTTCTTC.

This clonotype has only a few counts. In DNA form, the CDR3 reads TGTGCCAGCTCATCACTCCCGGGGAGGTCTACTGGGGCCAACGTCCTGACTTTC. Its protein is CASSSLPGRSTGANVLTF. The genes are TRBV18 and TRBJ2-6; D possibly corresponds to TRBD2 (6 bases). V was cut by 5 bases and J by 2 bases, with 19 bases left in between. The CDR3 loop spans 18 amino acids. CDR1 is KGHSH, CDR2 LQKENI, per germline.

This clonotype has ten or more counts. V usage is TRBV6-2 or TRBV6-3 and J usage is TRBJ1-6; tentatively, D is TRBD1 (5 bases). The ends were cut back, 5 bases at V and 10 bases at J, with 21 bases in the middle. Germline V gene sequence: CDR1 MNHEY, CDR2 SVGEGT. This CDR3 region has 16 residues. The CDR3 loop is CASSTTGTGLGSPLHF. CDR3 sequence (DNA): TGTGCCAGCAGTACCACCGGGACGGGGCTTGGGTCACCCCTCCACTTT.

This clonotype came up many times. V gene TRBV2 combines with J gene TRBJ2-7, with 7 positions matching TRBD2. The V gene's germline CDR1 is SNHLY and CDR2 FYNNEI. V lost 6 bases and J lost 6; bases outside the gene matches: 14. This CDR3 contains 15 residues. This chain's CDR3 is CASRLAEAVYGEQYF. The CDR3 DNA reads TGTGCCAGCAGGCTAGCGGAGGCTGTGTACGGCGAGCAGTACTTC.

The CDR3 sequence: CASSQDGGTSGRLTDTQYF. CDR3 sequence (DNA): TGCGCCAGCAGCCAAGACGGGGGGACTAGCGGGAGATTGACAGATACGCAGTATTTT. The chain couples TRBV4-1 to TRBJ2-3; TRBD2 matches at 14 bases. Germline loops: CDR1 MGHRA, CDR2 YSYEKL. The CDR3 runs to 19 residues. The V gene end was trimmed by 0 bases and the J gene end by 3 bases; junction bases not matched to a gene: 8.

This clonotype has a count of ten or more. DNA for the CDR3: TGCAGTGCTAGAGATTTCGCTGGACAGGGAGGCCAGCCCCAGCATTTT. It yields the protein CSARDFAGQGGQPQHF. J is TRBJ1-5 and V is TRBV20-1; 8 nucleotides agree with TRBD1. The CDR3 runs to 16 residues. The germline V gene encodes CDR1 DFQATT and CDR2 SNEGSKA (reference sequence). V lost 0 bases and J lost 7; bases outside the gene matches: 11.

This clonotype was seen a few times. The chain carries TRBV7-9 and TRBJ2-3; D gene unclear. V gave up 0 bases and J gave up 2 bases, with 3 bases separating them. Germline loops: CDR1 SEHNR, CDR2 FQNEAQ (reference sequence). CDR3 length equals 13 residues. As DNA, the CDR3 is TGTGCCAGCAGCTTAGCCCCCACAGATACGCAGTATTTT. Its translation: CASSLAPTDTQYF.

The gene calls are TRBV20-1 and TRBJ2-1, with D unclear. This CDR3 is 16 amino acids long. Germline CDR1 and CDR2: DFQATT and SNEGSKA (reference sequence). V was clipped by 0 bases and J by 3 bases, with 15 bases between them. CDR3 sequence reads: CSARDVTAQNYNEQFF. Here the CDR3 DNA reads TGCAGTGCTAGAGATGTAACCGCCCAAAACTACAATGAGCAGTTCTTC.

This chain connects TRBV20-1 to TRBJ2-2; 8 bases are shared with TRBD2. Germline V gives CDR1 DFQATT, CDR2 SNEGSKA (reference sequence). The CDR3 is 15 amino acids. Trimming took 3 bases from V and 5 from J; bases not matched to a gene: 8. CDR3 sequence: CSASGGGRSTGELFF. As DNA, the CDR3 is TGCAGTGCTAGTGGCGGCGGGAGGAGTACCGGGGAGCTGTTTTTT.

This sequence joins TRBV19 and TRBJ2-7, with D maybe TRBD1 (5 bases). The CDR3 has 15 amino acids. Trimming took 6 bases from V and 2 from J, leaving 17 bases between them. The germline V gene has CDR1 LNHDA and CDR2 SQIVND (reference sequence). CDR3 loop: CASSTRGQSPYEQYF. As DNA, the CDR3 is TGTGCCAGTAGCACCCGCGGACAAAGCCCCTACGAGCAGTACTTC.